Below, 15 T cell receptor beta chains from the same sample are listed, as sequenced in a study of CD4 and CD8 cells across lung adenocarcinoma regions. One entry per CDR3 protein, called by TCRdb with MiXCR from the PCR reads. The sample comprises some 20,000 distinct CDR3 sequences, 46% of which are singletons, and roughly a fifth rests with the top ten. Sequenced input: CD4+ T cells from the margin of a lung tumor. These receptors came from a male donor with lung adenocarcinoma. The CD4 and CD8 labels of this study may be unreliable.

The genes are TRBV6-1 and TRBJ2-5; D is perhaps TRBD1 or TRBD2 (6 bases each). Per germline, CDR1 MNHNS and CDR2 SASEGT. This CDR3 spans 18 amino acids. V was pared by 4 bases and J by 8 bases, with 29 bases between. CDR3 bases: TGTGCCAGCAGTGTCGGGGGCCGCGGCCCCCTAGACCTGGATACCCAGTACTTC. Its protein product is CASSVGGRGPLDLDTQYF.

The V gene is TRBV30, the J gene TRBJ2-3; maybe TRBD2 (6 bases). This CDR3 is 14 amino acids long. V was cut by 2 bases and J by 10 bases, with 19 bases left in between. From germline, CDR1 is GTSNPN and CDR2 SVGIG (reference sequence). CDR3 residues: CAWSRGGDSRAQYF. CDR3 DNA: TGTGCCTGGAGTCGGGGCGGGGACTCCAGGGCGCAGTATTTT.

The V gene is TRBV13, the J gene TRBJ2-7, with D possibly being TRBD1 (6 bases). From germline, CDR1 is PRHDT and CDR2 FYEKMQ (reference sequence). Deletions cut 2 bases from V and 4 bases from J, with 12 bases between. The CDR3 runs 14 residues. The CDR3 reads CASSLQGRVYEQYF. CDR3 coding DNA: TGTGCCAGCAGCTTACAGGGGCGGGTTTACGAGCAGTACTTC.

By frequency in the sample, this clonotype is medium-sized (0.01 to 0.1%). The rearrangement links TRBV10-1 to TRBJ2-5, with D perhaps matching TRBD1 (6 bases). The end of the DNA aligns better with TRBJ2-7, so the J call may be wrong. CDR1 and CDR2 (germline): WNHNN, SYGVQD (reference sequence). This CDR3 contains 16 residues. The CDR3 DNA follows: TGCGCCAGCGGCATCCGGGTCGTGACAGGCCCCTACGAGCAGTACTTC. This sequence encodes CASGIRVVTGPYEQYF.

This sequence joins TRBV6-1 and TRBJ2-1; D gene ambiguous. The J call may be in error: the DNA end matches TRBJ2-5 better. CDR3 length: 13 residues. Germline V gives CDR1 MNHNS, CDR2 SASEGT. The CDR3 region is CASKAQVEETQYF. In DNA form, the CDR3 reads TGTGCCAGCAAAGCCCAGGTAGAAGAGACCCAGTACTTC.

The chain joins TRBV5-1 to TRBJ2-5; D gene uncertain. The J call is doubtful: the DNA matches TRBJ2-7 better. The length of the CDR3 is 14 residues. In germline, CDR1 is SGHRS, CDR2 YFSETQ. CDR3 region: CASSLATDSYEQYF. DNA for the CDR3: TGCGCCAGCAGCTTGGCAACAGACTCCTACGAGCAGTACTTC.

This clonotype showed up many times. The chain employs TRBV6-1 and TRBJ2-1; TRBD1 is a possible D gene (5 bases). The CDR3 totals 16 residues. CDR1 MNHNS and CDR2 SASEGT come from the germline V gene. V lost 3 bases to trimming and J lost 6 bases, with 18 bases between them. CDR3 protein: CASSDLKGLGTNEQFF. Here the CDR3 DNA reads TGTGCCAGCAGTGACCTAAAGGGGCTAGGAACCAATGAGCAGTTCTTC.

In the case of this clonotype: Mismatch with germline at one junction end may stem from a read error. The chain carries TRBV6-1 and TRBJ2-4; D uncertain. The J call is doubtful: the DNA matches TRBJ2-5 better. Germline values: CDR1 MNHNS, CDR2 SASEGT. This CDR3 comprises 15 residues. The CDR3 protein is CASSEGARDQETQYF. DNA of the CDR3: TGTGCCAGCAGCGAAGGAGCGCGAGACCAAGAGACCCAGTACTTC.

This clonotype was counted between two and nine times. The chain links TRBV6-1 to TRBJ2-5; 10 bases match TRBD2. V was clipped by 6 bases and J by 11 bases; unmatched bases: 12. The CDR3 has 14 residues. Germline CDR1 and CDR2: MNHNS and SASEGT. CDR3 in DNA: TGTGCCAGCAGCCCACCGGGACTAGCGAATGAGCAGTACTTC. Protein sequence: CASSPPGLANEQYF.

V gene TRBV20-1 combines with J gene TRBJ2-5, with D tentatively TRBD1 (5 bases). V lost 6 bases, J lost 1 base, and 12 bases lay in between. Germline loops: CDR1 DFQATT, CDR2 SNEGSKA (reference sequence). The CDR3 is 13 residues long. CDR3 sequence (DNA): TGCAGTGCAGAACGACAGCCCCAAGAGACCCAGTACTTC. Translating it yields CSAERQPQETQYF.

This sequence joins TRBV6-1 and TRBJ2-5; D gene ambiguous. The DNA end is more similar to TRBJ2-1, so the J call may be wrong. This CDR3 spans 14 amino acids. Germline values: CDR1 MNHNS, CDR2 SASEGT. The CDR3 sequence is CASSEGLSLGTQFF. CDR3 DNA: TGTGCCAGCAGTGAAGGTTTGAGCCTCGGAACCCAGTTCTTC.

The table lists this clonotype with a few counts. J is TRBJ2-7 and V is TRBV11-2; 12 bases line up with TRBD2. V shed 5 bases and J 5 bases; nucleotides not matched to a gene: 7. The CDR3 contains 15 residues. The germline V gene encodes CDR1 SGHAT and CDR2 FQNNGV. The CDR3 here is CASSVAGTSGHEQYF. The CDR3 DNA reads TGTGCCAGCAGCGTCGCCGGGACTAGCGGGCACGAGCAGTACTTC.

Worth noting for this clonotype: Being one base from a much bigger clone, this may be a read error. The V gene is TRBV6-5, the J gene TRBJ2-1; 7 bases match TRBD2. The V gene end was trimmed by 1 base and the J gene end by 13 bases; junction bases not matched to a gene: 19. The germline V gene has CDR1 MNHEY and CDR2 SVGAGI. The CDR3 runs 17 residues. The CDR3 DNA reads as TGTGCCAGCAGTTACTGGTCCGGGACTACCATTTCGGAGACCCAGTTCTTC. Encoded protein: CASSYWSGTTISETQFF.

This clonotype was seen ten or more times. The CDR3 spells CAAKTGGAGANVLTF. DNA of the CDR3: TGTGCCGCCAAGACAGGGGGCGCTGGGGCCAACGTCCTGACTTTC. The chain joins TRBV6-1 to TRBJ2-6; TRBD1 aligns across 10 bases. CDR3 length: 15 amino acids. Germline CDR1 MNHNS, CDR2 SASEGT. V lost 11 bases, J lost 2 bases, and 6 bases stayed unmatched.

This chain uses TRBV6-5 with TRBJ1-2; 8 bases match TRBD1. The trim removed 4 bases at V and 4 bases at J, leaving 14 bases unmatched. Germline-derived CDR1 and CDR2 are MNHEY and SVGAGI. This CDR3 has 17 amino acids. The CDR3 coding sequence is TGTGCCAGCAGTTCCTCCCCGGGACAGGCAGCAGGCTATGGCTACACCTTC. Its protein is CASSSSPGQAAGYGYTF.